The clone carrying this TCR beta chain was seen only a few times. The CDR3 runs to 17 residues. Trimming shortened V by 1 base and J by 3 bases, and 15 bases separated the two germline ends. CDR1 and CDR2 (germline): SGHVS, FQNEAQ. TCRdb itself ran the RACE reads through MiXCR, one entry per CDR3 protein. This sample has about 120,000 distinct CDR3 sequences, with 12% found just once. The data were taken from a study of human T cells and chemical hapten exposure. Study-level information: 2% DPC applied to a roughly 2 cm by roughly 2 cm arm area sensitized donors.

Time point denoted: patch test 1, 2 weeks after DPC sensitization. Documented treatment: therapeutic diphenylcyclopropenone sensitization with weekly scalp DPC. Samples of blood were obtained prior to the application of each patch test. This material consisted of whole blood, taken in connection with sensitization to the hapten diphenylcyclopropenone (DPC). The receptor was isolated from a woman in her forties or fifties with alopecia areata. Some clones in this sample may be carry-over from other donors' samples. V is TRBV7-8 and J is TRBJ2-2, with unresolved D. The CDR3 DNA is TGTGCCAGCAGCTTAGTATTTGCCGGAAAAGACACCGGGGAGCTGTTTTTT. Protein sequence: CASSLVFAGKDTGELFF.